These 16 T cell receptor beta chains were all obtained from the same sample, sequenced in a study of cytomegalovirus exposure and HLA in healthy donors. Amplification used 60 Vbeta primers and 13 Jbeta primers. Sequencing used immunoSEQ multiplex PCR; TCRdb keeps in-frame clones, though not all of them. The repertoire holds more than 95,000 clones, 81% seen once, with under 2% in the top ten. Material for sequencing was PBMCs. These receptors all come from a man between 18 and 35 years old in good health and CMV-seronegative.

The chain combines TRBV2 with TRBJ2-7; a weak D match, TRBD1 (6 bases). In germline, CDR1 is SNHLY, CDR2 FYNNEI. Deletions cut 5 bases from V and 5 bases from J, with 16 bases between. CDR3 length: 14 amino acids. The CDR3, as DNA: TGTGCCAGCAGTCCCGGGACAAATAGGCACGAGCAGTACTTC. It translates to CASSPGTNRHEQYF.

This chain links TRBV6-5 with TRBJ1-1; D is possibly TRBD1 (5 bases). The CDR3 sequence is 14 residues long. Germline V lookup: CDR1 MNHEY, CDR2 SVGAGI. The ends were cut back, 4 bases at V and 1 base at J, with 10 bases in the middle. In nucleotides, the CDR3 is TGTGCCAGCAGTTCCTCCGACAGGAACACTGAAGCTTTCTTT. Translated: CASSSSDRNTEAFF.

V is TRBV10-1 and J is TRBJ2-5, with 16 bases lining up with TRBD2. The junction had 9 bases not matched to a gene; V was cut back by 6 bases and J by 5 bases. The germline CDR1 and CDR2 sequences are WNHNN and SYGVQD (reference sequence). There are 17 residues in the CDR3. CDR3 sequence (DNA): TGCGCCAGCAGCCCCGGGACTAGCGGGGGGGCCCGGGAGACCCAGTACTTC. Translating gives CASSPGTSGGARETQYF.

The chain links TRBV6-5 to TRBJ1-5, with 7 bases identical to TRBD1. Losses at the gene ends were 0 bases for V and 8 bases for J; bases not matched to a gene: 10. CDR1 is MNHEY and CDR2 is SVGAGI in the germline V gene. The CDR3 runs 16 residues. Here the CDR3 reads CASSYSSPRGKEPQHF. CDR3 DNA sequence: TGTGCCAGCAGTTACTCTAGCCCCAGGGGGAAGGAGCCCCAGCATTTT.

This chain joins TRBV10-3 and TRBJ1-6; TRBD1 agrees at 8 bases. Losses at the gene ends were 2 bases for V and 7 bases for J; bases not matched to a gene: 4. This CDR3 contains 15 residues. Germline V CDR1 and CDR2: ENHRY, SYGVKD. CDR3 amino acids: CAISELAGGNSPLHF. DNA of the CDR3: TGTGCCATCAGTGAGCTGGCAGGGGGCAATTCACCCCTCCACTTT.

The chain has TRBV29-1 and TRBJ2-7, with TRBD2 as a possible D gene (5 bases). With 1 base removed from V and 9 bases from J, the gap between germline ends came to 10 bases. The CDR3 loop spans 11 amino acids. Germline V lookup: CDR1 SQVTM, CDR2 ANQGSEA. The CDR3 here is CSVEGQRGQYF. The CDR3 nucleotides are TGCAGCGTTGAAGGTCAACGGGGGCAGTACTTC.

The table lists this clone with a count of one. V gene TRBV5-6 combines with J gene TRBJ1-1; D gene uncertain. CDR1 is SGHDT and CDR2 is YYEEEE in the germline V gene. The CDR3 is 13 residues long. The germline V and J ends were trimmed by 1 base and 4 bases, with 8 bases remaining between them. In DNA form, the CDR3 reads TGTGCCAGCAGCTTGTCCCCCGGCACTGAAGCTTTCTTT. This gives the protein CASSLSPGTEAFF.

The chain recombines TRBV29-1 with TRBJ2-3; possibly TRBD2 for D (6 bases). The CDR3 is 13 residues long. V lost 7 bases to trimming and J lost 4 bases, with 15 bases between them. Germline values: CDR1 SQVTM, CDR2 ANQGSEA. CDR3 region: CSEGGEKADTQYF. The DNA of the CDR3 is TGCAGCGAAGGAGGGGAGAAGGCAGATACGCAGTATTTT.

The chain combines TRBV6-1 with TRBJ1-5; TRBD1 is a possible D gene (6 bases). CDR1 and CDR2 (germline): MNHNS, SASEGT. The V gene lost 5 bases and the J gene lost 5 bases, with 16 bases spanning the gap. The CDR3 contains 15 residues. The CDR3 sequence: CASSRNGDTHQPQHF. CDR3 nucleotide sequence: TGTGCCAGCAGTAGGAACGGGGACACCCATCAGCCCCAGCATTTT.

The chain joins TRBV5-1 to TRBJ2-1; maybe TRBD2 (6 bases). The CDR3 totals 15 residues. Germline lookup yields CDR1 SGHRS and CDR2 YFSETQ. The germline V and J ends were trimmed by 5 bases and 1 base, with 13 bases remaining between them. The CDR3 loop is CASRRGLGSYNEQFF. CDR3 coding DNA: TGCGCCAGCAGGAGGGGACTTGGGTCCTACAATGAGCAGTTCTTC.

This chain connects TRBV5-8 to TRBJ1-5; no clear D gene. This CDR3 has 14 residues. Deletions cut 0 bases from V and 9 bases from J, with 13 bases between. Looked up from germline, CDR1 is SGHTS and CDR2 is YDEGEE. The CDR3 DNA reads as TGTGCCAGCAGCTTGGCGACCGGGTTGAGGCCCCAGCATTTT. It is translated as CASSLATGLRPQHF.

This rearrangement joins TRBV2 to TRBJ1-5, with TRBD1 matching 7 bases. CDR1 and CDR2 (germline): SNHLY, FYNNEI. The CDR3 totals 17 residues. After removal of 1 base from V and 0 bases from J, the junction contained 6 bases not matched to a gene. The chain's CDR3 is CASSEVDRHYSNQPQHF. The CDR3 DNA reads as TGTGCCAGCAGTGAAGTGGACAGGCATTATAGCAATCAGCCCCAGCATTTT.

The rearrangement links TRBV19 to TRBJ2-1, with D perhaps TRBD1 (5 bases). The CDR3 totals 12 residues. Looked up from germline, CDR1 is LNHDA and CDR2 is SQIVND (reference sequence). Between the trimmed V and J ends, which lost 1 base and 10 bases, there was a span of 8 bases. The CDR3 is CASSIGGREQFF. The CDR3 coding sequence is TGTGCCAGTAGTATAGGGGGCAGGGAGCAGTTCTTC.

The J gene is TRBJ2-3, the V gene TRBV29-1, with 8 bases fitting TRBD2. Germline CDR1 SQVTM, CDR2 ANQGSEA. The CDR3 loop spans 15 amino acids. V dropped 0 bases and J dropped 2; count of bases not matched to a gene: 4. The CDR3: CSVEETGGPTDTQYF. The CDR3 DNA reads as TGCAGCGTTGAAGAGACGGGGGGGCCCACAGATACGCAGTATTTT.

Points on this clone: The junction does not match germline at one end; this may be a read error. This chain connects TRBV7-9 to TRBJ2-5; weak D call: TRBD2 (5 bases). Germline-derived CDR1 and CDR2 are SEHNR and FQNEAQ (reference sequence). The CDR3 totals 16 residues. The CDR3 protein is CSSSLVEGGYQETQYF. Here the CDR3 DNA reads TGTTCCAGCAGCTTAGTAGAGGGCGGCTACCAAGAGACCCAGTACTTC.

This CDR3 reads CASSHALDRGRLGEQFF. CDR3 DNA sequence: TGCGCCAGCAGCCATGCCCTCGACAGGGGGCGATTAGGGGAGCAGTTCTTC. The V and J genes are TRBV4-3 and TRBJ2-1, with 10 bases fitting TRBD1. CDR3 length equals 17 residues. From germline, CDR1 is LGHNA and CDR2 YSLEER. With 3 bases clipped from V and 10 bases from J, the junction kept 15 bases outside the gene matches.